This T cell receptor (beta chain) derives from a study of CD8 T cells in ankylosing spondylitis. A word on this clonotype: The antigen remains unidentified.

The CDR3 spans 13 residues. The germline V gene has CDR1 SGHVS and CDR2 FQNEAQ. Trimming took off 5 bases at V and 5 bases at J, with 9 bases between the two ends. Study-wide results and limits: Disease-linked clones bore a CD8+ phenotype, appearing relatively rarely in peripheral blood. Seemingly characteristic of ankylosing spondylitis blood was a TCR beta motif consisting of several highly homologous variants.

TCRdb reprocessed the 5' RACE reads via MiXCR and lists one record per CDR3 protein. The table records about 33,000 distinct CDR3 sequences, 12% to 15% of them present only once. The V and J genes are TRBV7-8 and TRBJ2-2; D tentatively fits TRBD1 or TRBD2 (5 bases each). The sample was blood. The TCR comes from a male donor with ankylosing spondylitis or in good health (not recorded which). CDR3 bases: TGTGCCAGCAGCACGGGACGAACCGGGGAGCTGTTTTTT. This gives the protein CASSTGRTGELFF.